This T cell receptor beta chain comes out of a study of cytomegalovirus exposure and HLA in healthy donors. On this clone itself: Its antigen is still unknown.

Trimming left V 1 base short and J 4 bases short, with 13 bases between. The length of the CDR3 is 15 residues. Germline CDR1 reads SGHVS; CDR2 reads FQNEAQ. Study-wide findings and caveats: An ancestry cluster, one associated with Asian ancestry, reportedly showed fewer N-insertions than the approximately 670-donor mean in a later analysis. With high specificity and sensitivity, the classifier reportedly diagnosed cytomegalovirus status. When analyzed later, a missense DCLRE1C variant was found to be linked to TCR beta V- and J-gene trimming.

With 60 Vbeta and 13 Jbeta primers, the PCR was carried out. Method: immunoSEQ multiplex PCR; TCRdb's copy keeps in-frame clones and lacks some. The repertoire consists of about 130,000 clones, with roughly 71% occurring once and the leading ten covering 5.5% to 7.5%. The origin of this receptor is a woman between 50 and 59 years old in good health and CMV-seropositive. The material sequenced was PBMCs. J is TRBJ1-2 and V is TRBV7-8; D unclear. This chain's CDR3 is CASSLDVRQVYGYTF. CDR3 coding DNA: TGTGCCAGCAGCTTAGATGTGAGACAAGTCTATGGCTACACCTTC.